The 2 T cell receptor beta chains presented below share a single source sample, sequenced in a study of identical twins. TCRdb independently ran MiXCR on the 5' RACE reads; one entry per CDR3 protein. The profile shows a few hundred thousand distinct CDR3 sequences, roughly 18% of them singletons. Input material: naive T cells sorted from blood. These receptors originate from a man in his forties or fifties in good health.

The table lists this clonotype with many counts. The gene calls are TRBV6-5 and TRBJ1-1; D possibly corresponds to TRBD1 (6 bases). Trimming took off 2 bases at V and 3 bases at J, with 10 bases between the two ends. Germline lookup yields CDR1 MNHEY and CDR2 SVGAGI. CDR3 length: 14 residues. The CDR3 sequence is CASSYRDTDTEAFF. In nucleotides, the CDR3 is TGTGCCAGCAGTTACCGGGACACCGACACTGAAGCTTTCTTT.

The rearrangement uses TRBV28 and TRBJ2-3; 11 bases map to TRBD2. The V segment lost 3 bases and the J segment 7 bases; nucleotides outside the gene matches: 12. The CDR3 covers 17 residues. Germline values: CDR1 MDHEN, CDR2 SYDVKM. Written as DNA, the CDR3 is TGTGCCAGCAGTTTTCCCTTACTAGCGGGAGCGCTCTATACGCAGTATTTT. Translation: CASSFPLLAGALYTQYF.